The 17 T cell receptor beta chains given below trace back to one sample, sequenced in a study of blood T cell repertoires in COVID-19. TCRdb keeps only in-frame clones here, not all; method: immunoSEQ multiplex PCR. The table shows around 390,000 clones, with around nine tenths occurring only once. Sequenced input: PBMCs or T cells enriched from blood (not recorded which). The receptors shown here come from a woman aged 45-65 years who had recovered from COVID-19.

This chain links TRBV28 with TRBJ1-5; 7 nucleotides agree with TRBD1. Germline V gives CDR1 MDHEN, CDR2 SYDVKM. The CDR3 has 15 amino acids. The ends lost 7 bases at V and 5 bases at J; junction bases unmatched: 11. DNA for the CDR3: TGTGCCAGCACCTCCGGGACAGTAAGTCATCAGCCCCAGCATTTT. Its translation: CASTSGTVSHQPQHF.

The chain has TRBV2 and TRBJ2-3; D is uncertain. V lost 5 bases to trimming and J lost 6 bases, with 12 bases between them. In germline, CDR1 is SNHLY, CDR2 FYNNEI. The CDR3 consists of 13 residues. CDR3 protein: CASSSAEFDTQYF. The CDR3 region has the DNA TGTGCCAGCAGTTCGGCGGAGTTCGATACGCAGTATTTT.

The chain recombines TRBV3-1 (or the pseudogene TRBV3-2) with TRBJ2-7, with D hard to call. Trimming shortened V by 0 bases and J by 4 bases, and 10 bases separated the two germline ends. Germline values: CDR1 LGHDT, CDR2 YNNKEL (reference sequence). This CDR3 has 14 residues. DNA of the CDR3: TGTGCCAGCAGCCAAGATCTCTCGGTATACGAGCAGTACTTC. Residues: CASSQDLSVYEQYF.

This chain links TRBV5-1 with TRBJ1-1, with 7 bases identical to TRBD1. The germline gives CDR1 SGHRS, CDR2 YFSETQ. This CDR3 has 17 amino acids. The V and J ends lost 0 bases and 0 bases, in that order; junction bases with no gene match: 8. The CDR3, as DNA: TGCGCCAGCAGCTTGGCATACAGGGGCCACATGAACACTGAAGCTTTCTTT. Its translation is CASSLAYRGHMNTEAFF.

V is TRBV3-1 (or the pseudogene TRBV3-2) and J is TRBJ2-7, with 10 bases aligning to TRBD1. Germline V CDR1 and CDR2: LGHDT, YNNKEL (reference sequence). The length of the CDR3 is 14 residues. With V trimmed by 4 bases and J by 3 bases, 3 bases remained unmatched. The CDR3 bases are TGTGCCAGCAGCCCCGGGACAGGGGACTACGAGCAGTACTTC. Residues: CASSPGTGDYEQYF.

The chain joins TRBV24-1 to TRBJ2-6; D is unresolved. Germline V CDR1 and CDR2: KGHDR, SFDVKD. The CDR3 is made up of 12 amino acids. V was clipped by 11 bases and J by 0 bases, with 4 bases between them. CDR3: CAISSGANVLTF. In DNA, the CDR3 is TGTGCCATCTCCTCTGGGGCCAACGTCCTGACTTTC.

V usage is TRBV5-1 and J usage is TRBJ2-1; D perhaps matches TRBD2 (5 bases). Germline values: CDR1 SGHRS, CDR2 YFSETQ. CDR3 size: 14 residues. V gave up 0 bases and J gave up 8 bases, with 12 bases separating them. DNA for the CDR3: TGCGCCAGCAGCTTGGTTTTCGGGAAGGATGAGCAGTTCTTC. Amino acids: CASSLVFGKDEQFF.

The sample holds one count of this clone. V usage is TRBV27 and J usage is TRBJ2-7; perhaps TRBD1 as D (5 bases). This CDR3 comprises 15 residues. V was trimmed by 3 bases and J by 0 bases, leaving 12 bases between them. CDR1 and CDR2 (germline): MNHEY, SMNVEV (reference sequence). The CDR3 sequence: CASSFLGVASYEQYF. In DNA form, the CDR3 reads TGTGCCAGCAGTTTTTTAGGGGTCGCCTCCTACGAGCAGTACTTC.

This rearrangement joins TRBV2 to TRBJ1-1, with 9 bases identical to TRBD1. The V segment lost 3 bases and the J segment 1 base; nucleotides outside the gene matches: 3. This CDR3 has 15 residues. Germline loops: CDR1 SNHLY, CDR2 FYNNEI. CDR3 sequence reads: CASSETGGENTEAFF. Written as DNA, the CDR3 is TGTGCCAGCAGTGAGACAGGGGGGGAGAACACTGAAGCTTTCTTT.

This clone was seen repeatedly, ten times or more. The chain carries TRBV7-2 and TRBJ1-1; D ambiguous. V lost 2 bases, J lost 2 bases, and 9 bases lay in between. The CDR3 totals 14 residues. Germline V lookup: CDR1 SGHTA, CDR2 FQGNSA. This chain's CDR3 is CASSLQIQNTEAFF. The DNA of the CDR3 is TGTGCCAGCAGCTTACAGATTCAAAACACTGAAGCTTTCTTT.

The CDR3 DNA reads as TGTGCCAGCAGTGAAGCGCGGGGGGGCCACAATGAGCAGTTCTTC. This encodes CASSEARGGHNEQFF. This chain links TRBV6-1 with TRBJ2-1; 9 positions agree with TRBD2. Germline-derived CDR1 and CDR2 are MNHNS and SASEGT. The CDR3 spans 15 residues. Germline trimming cut 0 bases from V and 5 bases from J; bases unmatched to any gene: 2.

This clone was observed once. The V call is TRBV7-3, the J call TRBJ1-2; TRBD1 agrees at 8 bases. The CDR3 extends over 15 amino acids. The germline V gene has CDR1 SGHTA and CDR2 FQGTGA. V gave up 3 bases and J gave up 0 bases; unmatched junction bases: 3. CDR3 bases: TGTGCCAGCAGCTTTGGGACAGGCCCTAACTATGGCTACACCTTC. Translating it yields CASSFGTGPNYGYTF.

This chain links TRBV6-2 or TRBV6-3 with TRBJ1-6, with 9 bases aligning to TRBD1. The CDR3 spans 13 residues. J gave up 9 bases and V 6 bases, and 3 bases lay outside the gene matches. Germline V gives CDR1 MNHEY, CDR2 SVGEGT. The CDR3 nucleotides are TGTGCCAGCAGCCCGGGACAGGGTTCACCCCTCCACTTT. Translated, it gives CASSPGQGSPLHF.

CDR3 loop: CASGLAHLRVAFF. The CDR3 DNA reads as TGTGCTAGTGGTTTGGCCCACCTGAGGGTGGCTTTCTTT. J is TRBJ1-1 and V is TRBV12-5; no clear D. CDR1 is LGHNT and CDR2 is FRNRAP in the germline V gene. The CDR3 length is 13 residues. Trimming removed 1 base from V and 11 bases from J, with 14 bases in between.

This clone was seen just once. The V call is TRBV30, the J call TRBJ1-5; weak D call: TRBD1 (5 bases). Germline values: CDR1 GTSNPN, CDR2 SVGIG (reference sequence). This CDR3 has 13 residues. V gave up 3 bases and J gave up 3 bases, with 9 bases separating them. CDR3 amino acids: CAWSLQDNQPQHF. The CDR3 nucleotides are TGTGCCTGGAGCCTACAGGACAATCAGCCCCAGCATTTT.

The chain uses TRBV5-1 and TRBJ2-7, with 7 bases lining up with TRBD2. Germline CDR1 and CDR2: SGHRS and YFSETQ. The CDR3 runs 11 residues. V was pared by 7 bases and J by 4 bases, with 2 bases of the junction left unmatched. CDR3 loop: CASGEGYEQYF. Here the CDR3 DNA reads TGCGCCAGCGGGGAGGGTTACGAGCAGTACTTC.

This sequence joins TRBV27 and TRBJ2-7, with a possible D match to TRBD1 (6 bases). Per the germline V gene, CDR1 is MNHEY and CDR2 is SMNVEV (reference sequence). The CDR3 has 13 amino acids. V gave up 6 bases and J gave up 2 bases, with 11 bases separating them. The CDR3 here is CASRDSLTYEQYF. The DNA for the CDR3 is TGTGCCAGCAGGGACAGTCTAACCTACGAGCAGTACTTC.